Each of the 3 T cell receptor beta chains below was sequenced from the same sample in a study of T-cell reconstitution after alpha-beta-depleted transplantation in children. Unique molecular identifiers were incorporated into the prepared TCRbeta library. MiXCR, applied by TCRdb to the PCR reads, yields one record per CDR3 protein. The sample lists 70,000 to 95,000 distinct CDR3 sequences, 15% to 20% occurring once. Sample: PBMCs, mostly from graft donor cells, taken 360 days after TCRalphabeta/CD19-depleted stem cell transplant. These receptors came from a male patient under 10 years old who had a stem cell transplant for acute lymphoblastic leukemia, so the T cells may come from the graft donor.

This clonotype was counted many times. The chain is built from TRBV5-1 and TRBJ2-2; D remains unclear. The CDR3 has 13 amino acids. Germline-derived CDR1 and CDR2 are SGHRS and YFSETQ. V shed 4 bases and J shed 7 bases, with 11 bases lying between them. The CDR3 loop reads CASSHGLGGELFF. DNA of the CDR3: TGCGCCAGCAGCCACGGGTTAGGCGGGGAGCTGTTTTTT. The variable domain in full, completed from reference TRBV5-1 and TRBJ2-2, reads KAGVTQTPRYLIKTRGQQVTLSCSPISGHRSVSWYQQTPGQGLQFLFEYFSETQRNKGNFPGRFSGRQFSNSRSEMNVSTLELGDSALYLCASSHGLGGELFFGEGSRLTVL.

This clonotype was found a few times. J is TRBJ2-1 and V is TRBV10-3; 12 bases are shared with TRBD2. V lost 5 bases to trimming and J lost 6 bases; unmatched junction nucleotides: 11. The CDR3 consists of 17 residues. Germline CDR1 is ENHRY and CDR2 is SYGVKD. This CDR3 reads CAISTETSGRSTNEQFF. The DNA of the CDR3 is TGTGCCATCAGTACCGAGACTAGCGGGAGATCCACCAATGAGCAGTTCTTC.

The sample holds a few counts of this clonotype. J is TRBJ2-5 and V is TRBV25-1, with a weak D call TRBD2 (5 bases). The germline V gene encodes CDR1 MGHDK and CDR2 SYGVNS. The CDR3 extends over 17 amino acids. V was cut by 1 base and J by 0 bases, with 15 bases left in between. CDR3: CASSEFGEWANQETQYF. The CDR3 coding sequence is TGTGCCAGCAGTGAATTCGGGGAGTGGGCCAACCAAGAGACCCAGTACTTC.